Listed below are T cell receptor beta chains from one sample, sequenced in a study of technical replicates of blood from several donors. Repertoires were generated with immunoSEQ multiplex PCR, while TCRdb's copy carries only in-frame clones and drops some. Of more than 9,500 clones listed, over 85% are singletons. Specimen: PBMCs. These receptors were taken from a human donor in good health. Each CDR3 is given with its conserved first and last residue. D genes are given only for firm matches. Rows give clone size only sometimes, using once, few, many, or a class for an expanded clone.

clone size,CDR3 length,D gene,V gene,J gene,CDR3 DNA,CDR3 protein
-,13,-,TRBV6-1,TRBJ1-4,TGTGCCATACGATGGGGGCTCGGGGAAAAACTGTTTTTT,CAIRWGLGEKLFF
-,14,TRBD1,TRBV9,TRBJ2-7,TGTGCCAGCAGCGGGGACAGGGCCCCCTACGAGCAGTACTTC,CASSGDRAPYEQYF
-,13,-,TRBV6-5,TRBJ2-3,TGTGCCAGCAGAGACCCCAGGACAGATACGCAGTATTTT,CASRDPRTDTQYF
once,16,TRBD2,TRBV9,TRBJ2-1,TGTGCCAGCAGCGTCAATAGCGGGAGCGGGCGCAATGAGCAGTTCTTC,CASSVNSGSGRNEQFF
-,15,-,TRBV27,TRBJ2-7,TGTGCCAGCAGTTTAATCGGTCAGGGTAACTCCGAGCAGTACTTC,CASSLIGQGNSEQYF
once,17,TRBD1,TRBV28,TRBJ1-4,TGTGCCAGCTCATTCCGGACAGGGATCATAGCGCAGGAAAAACTGTTTTTT,CASSFRTGIIAQEKLFF
-,15,TRBD2,TRBV29-1,TRBJ2-1,TGCAGTTATGCTAGCGGGAGGGCCCAGGCTGATGAGCAGTTCTTC,CSYASGRAQADEQFF
-,15,-,TRBV10-3,TRBJ2-2,TGTGCCATCAGTGATTTAGGGGTTAACACCGGGGAGCTGTTTTTT,CAISDLGVNTGELFF
once,15,-,TRBV6-4,TRBJ2-1,TGTGCCAGCAGGTCTTGGGGACTGAATTACAATGAGCAGTTCTTC,CASRSWGLNYNEQFF
-,13,TRBD1,TRBV2,TRBJ2-7,TGTGCCAGCACAGGGACAGGGGCGTACGAGCAGTACTTC,CASTGTGAYEQYF
-,14,-,TRBV28,TRBJ2-4,TGTGCCAGCAGTTCCCAGGTAGCCAAAAACATTCAGTACTTC,CASSSQVAKNIQYF
-,15,-,TRBV28,TRBJ2-1,TGTGCCAGCTCCCGCGGGGATCGCTTTCTCAGTGAGCAGTTCTTC,CASSRGDRFLSEQFF
-,13,TRBD2,TRBV19,TRBJ2-7,TGTGCCACCGCAACCGGGACTAGCTACGAGCAGTACTTC,CATATGTSYEQYF
-,13,-,TRBV28,TRBJ1-2,TGTGCCAGCAGTGATCACAGGGATTATGGCTACACCTTC,CASSDHRDYGYTF
once,15,-,TRBV27,TRBJ1-4,TGTGCCAGCAGTCGGAGGGGCGCAACTAATGAAAAACTGTTTTTT,CASSRRGATNEKLFF
-,16,TRBD1,TRBV5-1,TRBJ2-1,TGCGCCAGCAGGGATACCGGGACAGGGCATTTCAATGAGCAGTTCTTC,CASRDTGTGHFNEQFF
-,15,-,TRBV6-1,TRBJ1-1,TGTGCCAGCAGTGTGAGGCCCGGGGTGAACACTGAAGCTTTCTTT,CASSVRPGVNTEAFF
-,16,TRBD2,TRBV5-5,TRBJ2-7,TGTGCCAGCAGCTTCGGCCTAGCGGGATTAACCTACGAGCAGTACTTC,CASSFGLAGLTYEQYF
-,16,TRBD2,TRBV5-1,TRBJ2-7,TGCGCCAGCAGCTTGGATCCCTTAGCGGGATGGTACGAGCAGTACTTC,CASSLDPLAGWYEQYF
-,14,TRBD1,TRBV25-1,TRBJ2-2,TGTGCCAGCAGTGAGGACAGGGACACCGGGGAGCTGTTTTTT,CASSEDRDTGELFF
-,14,-,TRBV7-9,TRBJ1-5,TGTGCCAGCAGCCCCGGGATTAGCAATCAGCCCCAGCATTTT,CASSPGISNQPQHF
-,14,TRBD1,TRBV28,TRBJ1-5,TGTGCCAGCAGTACGGACAGGGGTAATCAGCCCCAGCATTTT,CASSTDRGNQPQHF
-,12,-,TRBV29-1,TRBJ2-1,TGCAGCGTTGAATCGAACAGCTATGAGCAGTTCTTC,CSVESNSYEQFF
-,12,-,TRBV30,TRBJ2-1,TGTGCCTGGAGTGCGAACAACAATGAGCAGTTCTTC,CAWSANNNEQFF
-,12,-,TRBV5-1,TRBJ2-1,TGCGCCAGCAGCGAGTCTCTGCGGGAGCAGTTCTTC,CASSESLREQFF
-,11,-,TRBV5-1,TRBJ2-7,TGCGCCAGCAGCGGCCTTAACGAGCAGTACTTC,CASSGLNEQYF
-,14,-,TRBV6-1,TRBJ1-2,TGTGCCAGCAGTGAAGCTAGTTGGGAGGATGGCTACACCTTC,CASSEASWEDGYTF
-,14,TRBD2,TRBV4-2,TRBJ2-1,TGTGCCAGCAGCCAAGGGCTAGCGGGAGTTGAGCAGTTCTTC,CASSQGLAGVEQFF
-,14,-,TRBV7-6,TRBJ1-1,TGTGCCAGCAGCTCCAGGGGCCCTGAGTCTGAAGCTTTCTTT,CASSSRGPESEAFF
-,15,TRBD2,TRBV7-9,TRBJ2-7,TGTGCCAGCAGCTCGACCACTAGCGGGGACTACGAGCAGTACTTC,CASSSTTSGDYEQYF
-,17,TRBD1,TRBV15,TRBJ1-5,TGTGCCACCAGCAGAGGACAGGGCTCTTATGATATCCAGCCCCAGCATTTT,CATSRGQGSYDIQPQHF
once,14,-,TRBV4-2,TRBJ2-3,TGTGCCAGCAGCCCTAAGCAGGGGACAGATACGCAGTATTTT,CASSPKQGTDTQYF
-,12,-,TRBV18,TRBJ2-7,TGTGCCAGCTCCCCTATCCGAGGGGAGCAGTACTTC,CASSPIRGEQYF
once,13,TRBD1,TRBV2,TRBJ2-5,TGTGCCAGCAGTTCTCAGGGGGAGGAGACCCAGTACTTC,CASSSQGEETQYF
-,14,TRBD1,TRBV7-9,TRBJ2-3,TGTGCCAGCACCTACAGGGGGGTTACAGATACGCAGTATTTT,CASTYRGVTDTQYF
-,12,-,TRBV29-1,TRBJ2-7,TGCAGCGTAGGGGGACAAACCTACGAGCAGTACTTC,CSVGGQTYEQYF
-,15,TRBD2,TRBV6-1,TRBJ2-1,TGTGCCACCACTAGCGGCCCCAGCTCCTACAATGAGCAGTTCTTC,CATTSGPSSYNEQFF
once,13,-,TRBV7-9,TRBJ1-5,TGTGCCAGCAGCTTAACGGGGAATCAGCCCCAGCATTTT,CASSLTGNQPQHF
-,13,-,TRBV28,TRBJ2-2,TGTGCCAGCAGTTCCCGAGGAGCCGGGGAGCTGTTTTTT,CASSSRGAGELFF
-,15,-,TRBV4-2,TRBJ1-5,TGTGCCAGCAGCCAAACCCCTAGTGACGGTCAGCCCCAGCATTTT,CASSQTPSDGQPQHF
-,15,-,TRBV11-2,TRBJ1-3,TGTGCCAGCAGCTTCATTGGGAGCTCTGGAAACACCATATATTTT,CASSFIGSSGNTIYF
-,13,-,TRBV7-8,TRBJ1-3,TGTGCCAGCCGGGAGGGGGCTGGAAACACCATATATTTT,CASREGAGNTIYF